What follows is one T cell receptor beta chain and its context. The target antigen is unknown. The protocol was immunoSEQ multiplex PCR, while the TCRdb copy is restricted to in-frame clones and leaves out a portion. The sample carries 10,000 to 15,000 clones, 85% to 90% recorded once. This specimen comes from a study of PD-1 blockade in classical Hodgkin lymphoma. Study-level results: Some patients began nivolumab under 1 year after ASCT. These patients were excluded from later analyses. Reported findings placed baseline TCR diversity lower in newly diagnosed patients (compared with healthy donors). Whereas CD4+ TCR diversity had risen significantly by C4D1, CD8+ TCR diversity had not.

The patients all showed relapse after autologous stem cell transplantation, while their brentuximab vedotin exposure varied. The CD4+ T cells used were purified from thawed PBMCs through magnetic negative selection. Patients had relapsed/refractory classical Hodgkin lymphoma with complete response, partial response or progressive disease as best response. This CDR3 has 10 amino acids. CDR1 and CDR2 from the germline V gene are DFQATT and SNEGSKA (reference sequence). V was pared by 7 bases and J by 7 bases, with 9 bases between. This sequence joins TRBV20-1 and TRBJ2-3, with no clear D. The sample here was CD4+ T cells from blood, taken at baseline. The TCR was taken from a human donor with classical Hodgkin lymphoma. CDR3 nucleotides: TGCAGTGGGGGTCGGAATACGCAGTATTTT. Translated, it gives CSGGRNTQYF.